The next 6 T cell receptor beta chains were all read from a single sample in a study of lymphopenia after photon versus proton radiotherapy. Clones were read by immunoSEQ multiplex PCR, and TCRdb kept only the in-frame ones, dropping some. The data contain more than 30,000 clones, over 75% of them singletons. Sequencing was performed on peripheral blood, taken from a patient treated with photon-based radiotherapy. The receptors shown here come from a middle-aged man with gastric cancer.

This chain joins TRBV2 and TRBJ2-1, with 9 bases fitting TRBD2. With 5 bases clipped from V and 10 bases from J, the junction kept 18 bases outside the gene matches. Looked up from germline, CDR1 is SNHLY and CDR2 is FYNNEI. This CDR3 contains 17 residues. The CDR3 is CASSSKLSRWLAGEQFF. CDR3 nucleotide sequence: TGTGCCAGCAGTTCAAAGCTTTCAAGGTGGCTAGCGGGGGAGCAGTTCTTC.

This clone was seen just once. V usage is TRBV28 and J usage is TRBJ2-3; no clear D gene. This CDR3 spans 16 amino acids. V gave up 2 bases and J gave up 2 bases, with 14 bases separating them. Germline V CDR1 and CDR2: MDHEN, SYDVKM. The CDR3 protein is CASSLIGISFTDTQYF. The CDR3 nucleotides read TGTGCCAGCAGTTTAATAGGGATCTCCTTCACAGATACGCAGTATTTT.

The genes are TRBV5-1 and TRBJ2-6; 9 bases match TRBD1. The germline CDR1 and CDR2 sequences are SGHRS and YFSETQ. Trimming at V came to 1 base and at J to 2 bases, leaving 1 base not matched to a gene. CDR3 length equals 16 residues. The CDR3 DNA reads as TGCGCCAGCAGCTTGAACAGGGGGCCTGGGGCCAACGTCCTGACTTTC. Amino acids: CASSLNRGPGANVLTF.

The V and J genes are TRBV11-3 and TRBJ2-2; TRBD2 matches at 8 bases. CDR1 SGHNT and CDR2 YENEEA come from the germline V gene. J lost 1 base, V lost 2 bases, and 6 bases had no gene match. This CDR3 spans 17 amino acids. The CDR3 sequence is CASSLSGRKGNTGELFF. CDR3 DNA: TGTGCCAGCAGCTTAAGCGGGAGAAAGGGGAACACCGGGGAGCTGTTTTTT.

This chain links TRBV4-2 with TRBJ2-5; D might be TRBD2 (9 bases). Germline CDR1 reads LGHNA; CDR2 reads YNFKEQ. This CDR3 is built from 16 residues. The germline V and J ends were trimmed by 1 base and 4 bases, with 16 bases remaining between them. CDR3 sequence (DNA): TGTGCCAGCAGCCAAGTTTCTAGCGGGACAGGAGAGACCCAGTACTTC. Translating gives CASSQVSSGTGETQYF.

J is TRBJ2-1 and V is TRBV28; D is ambiguous. V lost 6 bases and J 12 bases, leaving 24 bases between the germline ends. The CDR3 extends over 15 amino acids. Germline V gene lookup returns CDR1 MDHEN and CDR2 SYDVKM. The CDR3 reads CASSQAARPPAGQFF. CDR3 nucleotide sequence: TGTGCCAGCAGCCAGGCCGCGAGACCACCAGCCGGGCAGTTCTTC.